This T cell receptor beta chain was retrieved from a study of shared clonotypes between healthy human individuals (dated by TCRdb to between 2020 and 2021). With regard to the full study: A few men and two women, aged 18 to 49 years, made up the cohort. For each donor, three plates each were used for CD4 naive and CD4 memory, two plates were used for CD8 naive, and one plate was used for CD8 memory. The study deeply sequenced blood TCR repertoires of about 5 healthy adults to estimate repertoire size and the extent of clonotype sharing between individuals. To increase sequencing depth and limit assay-specific biases, TCR repertoire library preparation and sequencing were carried out by different laboratories using diverse techniques. Per donor, leukapheresis produced somewhere between about 0.9 and 9.5 billion PBMCs. What the research found in general, with its limitations: Larger estimated clonotype richness was generally found for naive subsets than for memory subsets. Sampling was restricted to blood, and TCR repertoires in tissue are likely to differ from TCR repertoires in blood. Based on pairwise subsampling, the degree of clonotype sharing among donors was expected to be affected by sequencing depth. Rarefaction of sorted-subset datasets indicated incomplete sequencing despite the large sequencing depth. The small number of donors limited the genetic and exposure-history diversity represented. Compared with non-shared clonotypes, the clonotypes found in all four sorted-subset donors had higher generation probabilities. When four donors were compared, the shared fraction of clonotypes was approximately 5% for naive CD4, 3.5% for naive CD8, 2% to 2.5% for memory CD4, and 0.3% to 0.5% for memory CD8.

CD8 naive samples were CD45RO-negative cells positively selected for CCR7, giving a CD45RA+CCR7+ population that excluded TemRA cells. The donors were healthy, HIV-negative adults who had no recently reported acute infections or vaccinations. All donors were Caucasian adults living in Nashville, Tennessee, USA. Blood was obtained by leukapheresis, after which PBMCs were separated by Ficoll-Histopaque density gradient centrifugation and cryopreserved in liquid nitrogen vapor phase. Analytical flow cytometry was used to check the purity and quantity of each magnetically sorted T cell population. Genomic DNA was isolated from each sorted fraction and quantified by UV absorbance on a Nanodrop 2000c. As to this clone: What this receptor recognizes is not known. Base qualities are not recorded, but no much larger clone differs from it by a single base.

Using the deep immunoSEQ assay, multiplex PCR amplified TCR CDR3 regions from genomic DNA. For each cell subset, the extracted genomic DNA was distributed evenly across all wells of several immunoSEQ 96-well plates, and each plate served as one replicate. Each replicate PCR for sorted subsets received about 180 ng genomic DNA, equal to about 29,000 T cell genomes. Purified libraries were measured with a Qubit 3.0 fluorometer, size-checked on a Bioanalyzer 2100, and measured again with the KAPA Library Quantification kit. Every immunoSEQ 96-well plate was sequenced on a separate single-read 150-cycle Illumina NextSeq 550 flow cell. The source study handled its data this way. Because only junctional sequences without quality scores were contained in the immunoSEQ output, filtering matching that applied to full-length reads could not be performed. Sequences were annotated with PyIR, a Python wrapper for IgBLAST v1.9, and V/J genes and CDR3 were assigned using IMGT germline references. Reads were filtered out if the reads had weak V/J assignments (E-value above 1e-6), no CDR3, stop codons, out-of-frame junctions, or ambiguous translated residues. V3J clonotypes were defined as sequences sharing the same inferred V gene, J gene, and CDR3 amino acid sequence. Percentage overlap between repertoires was calculated by dividing the number of shared unique clonotypes by the size of the smaller repertoire. Repertoire richness was assessed with RTK rarefaction, the Chao1 estimator, and Recon v2.1 estimates of unobserved clonotypes. Generation probabilities for all TCRbeta clonotypes obtained by the gDNA method from a few donors were computed using OLGA. The source is immuneACCESS, and TCRdb retained only in-frame sequences with V and J called. Part of the clones is not carried over; for the studies checked, unresolved V genes explain less than half of this, and the remainder is unexplained. V, J and clone size were drawn from that table, and D and trimming were deduced from the DNA. The sample table holds approximately 1.9 million clones, of which just under 95% were seen once. The ten largest clones add up to around 1.7% of the sample.

The V and J ends are trimmed by 0 bases and 0 bases, leaving 12 bases between them. Taken from the germline V gene, the CDR1 and CDR2 loops are SGHRS and YFSETQ. The CDR3 contains 16 residues, cysteine and phenylalanine counted. Only CDR3 DNA remains: 48 bases, in frame from the first base. The receptor was derived from a man younger than 30 in good health. Some clones in this sample may be carry-over from other donors' samples. The V and J genes are TRBV5-1 and TRBJ1-1, with no D gene named confidently. What was sequenced was naive CD8+ T cells from PBMCs. The cell subset or site label for this specimen denotes: CD45RA+CCR7+. At the DNA level, the sequence is TGCGCCAGCAGCTTGGGAGAAACCCTAGTGAACACTGAAGCTTTCTTT. Its translation reads: CASSLGETLVNTEAFF. The full variable domain, completed from the reference TRBV5-1 and TRBJ1-1 proteins outside the CDR3, reads KAGVTQTPRYLIKTRGQQVTLSCSPISGHRSVSWYQQTPGQGLQFLFEYFSETQRNKGNFPGRFSGRQFSNSRSEMNVSTLELGDSALYLCASSLGETLVNTEAFFGQGTRLTVV.